This T cell receptor beta chain was sequenced in a study of post-analysis software for immune sequencing data. This clonotype was seen just once. The antigen is unknown. CDR3 length: 16 residues. Germline V CDR1 and CDR2: SEHNR, FQNEAQ (reference sequence). J was trimmed by 4 bases and V by 5 bases; bases with no gene match: 12. Carried by the TCR beta cDNA libraries were unique molecular identifiers. The yield from about 1 to 10 million T cells was 500,000 or so cDNA molecules in total. One entry per CDR3 protein, called by TCRdb with MiXCR from the PCR reads. Of fewer than 550,000 distinct CDR3 sequences listed, 30% to 40% are singletons. The study's findings and limits: TRBV segments more frequent in patients than in controls numbered a few and included TRBV5-6, TRBV5-1 and TRBV20-1. Same-batch samples co-clustered strongly by F measure. Multiple sclerosis was associated with a significant reduction in normalized Chao1 diversity relative to controls.

The sequencing sample was made of blood. The chain couples TRBV7-9 to TRBJ2-5, with TRBD2 identical over 8 bases. The receptor was derived from a girl under 18 with multiple sclerosis. The CDR3 DNA is TGTGCCAGCAGCCCGCGGGGGGCCAGGGATTTAGAGACCCAGTACTTC. This encodes CASSPRGARDLETQYF. The full variable domain, its missing parts supplied by reference TRBV7-9 and TRBJ2-5, is DTGVSQNPRHKITKRGQNVTFRCDPISEHNRLYWYRQTLGQGPEFLTYFQNEAQLEKSRLLSDRFSAERPKGSFSTLEIQRTEQGDSAMYLCASSPRGARDLETQYFGPGTRLLVL.